This TCR beta chain was found in a study of shared clonotypes between healthy human individuals. Broader study findings: It was observed that approximately 5% of naive CD4 clonotypes were shared across a few donors.

The assay was run at deep level. Data came from immunoSEQ multiplex PCR; TCRdb stores just in-frame clones and leaves some out. Counted here are 450,000 to 700,000 clones, over 95% occurring once; the ten biggest clones make up about 0.11%. A note on this clone: Its cognate antigen is unknown.

CD8 cells classed as naive were CD45RO-negative and positively selected for CCR7, excluding terminally differentiated effector memory CD45RA+ cells. The CDR3 is 12 amino acids. Per germline, CDR1 MDHEN and CDR2 SYDVKM. V was trimmed by 8 bases and J by 4 bases, leaving 9 bases between them. The TCR sequence derives from a woman aged 25 to 39 in good health. The V gene is TRBV28, the J gene TRBJ1-3; D ambiguous. The source material was naive CD8+ T cells sorted from blood. CDR3 sequence (DNA): TGTGCCAGCGGCCAGGCCGGAAACACCATATATTTT. Translated, it gives CASGQAGNTIYF.